The sequence of this T cell receptor (beta chain) was determined in a study of post-analysis software for immune sequencing data. The wider study: Patients with relapsing-remitting, secondary progressive and progressive-relapsing multiple sclerosis courses were all represented. Findings of the study overall: Normalized Chao1 diversity was significantly lower in multiple sclerosis patients than in controls. Samples from one preparation batch, clustered by F measure, grouped strongly together. Included in a set of about five TRBV segments more frequent in patients than controls were TRBV5-6, TRBV5-1 and TRBV20-1.

The CDR3 extends over 13 amino acids. V lost 6 bases, J lost 0 bases, and 9 bases lay in between. CDR1 SGHAT and CDR2 FQNNGV come from the germline V gene. Presence of unique molecular identifiers characterized the TCR beta cDNA libraries. Via MiXCR, TCRdb re-called the PCR reads, giving one row per CDR3 protein. The sample yields some 450,000 distinct CDR3 sequences, under 55% seen once. A note on this clonotype: Its antigen remains unidentified.

The receptor was derived from a girl aged 5 to 17 with multiple sclerosis. The sequenced sample was blood. V and J are TRBV11-2 and TRBJ2-7; D unresolved. As DNA, the CDR3 is TGTGCCAGCAGACCTCCCCCCTCCTACGAGCAGTACTTC. Amino acids: CASRPPPSYEQYF.